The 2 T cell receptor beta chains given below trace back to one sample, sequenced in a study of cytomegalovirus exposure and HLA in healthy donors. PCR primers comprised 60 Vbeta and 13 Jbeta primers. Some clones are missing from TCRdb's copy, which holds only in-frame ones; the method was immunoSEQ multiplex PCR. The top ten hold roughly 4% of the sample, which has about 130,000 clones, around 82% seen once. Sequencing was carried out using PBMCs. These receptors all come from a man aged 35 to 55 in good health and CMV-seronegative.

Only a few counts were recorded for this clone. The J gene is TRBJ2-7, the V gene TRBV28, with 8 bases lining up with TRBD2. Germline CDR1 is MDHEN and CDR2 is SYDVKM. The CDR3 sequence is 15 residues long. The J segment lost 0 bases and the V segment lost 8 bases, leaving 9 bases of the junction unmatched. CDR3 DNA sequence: TGTGCCAGCTACCCCGGGGGGGGGAGCTCCTACGAGCAGTACTTC. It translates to CASYPGGGSSYEQYF.

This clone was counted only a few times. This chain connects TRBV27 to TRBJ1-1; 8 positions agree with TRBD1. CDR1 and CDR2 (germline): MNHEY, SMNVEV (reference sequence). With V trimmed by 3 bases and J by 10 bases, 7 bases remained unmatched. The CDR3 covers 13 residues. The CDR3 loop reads CASSFQGAGVAFF. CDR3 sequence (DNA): TGTGCCAGCAGTTTTCAGGGGGCGGGGGTAGCTTTCTTT.